Presented here are 18 T cell receptor beta chains from one specimen sequenced in a study of control samples from healthy donors and cancer patients. The table came from immunoSEQ multiplex PCR; TCRdb's copy has only in-frame clones and leaves some out. Altogether about 170,000 clones are present, about nine tenths being singletons, with the ten largest covering approximately 1.5%. Sequencing was carried out using blood. These receptors originate from a woman in her 30s in good health.

The rearrangement joins TRBV19 to TRBJ2-7, with D unresolved. The V end was cut by 3 bases, the J end by 0 bases, with 9 bases between. Per germline, CDR1 LNHDA and CDR2 SQIVND (reference sequence). The CDR3 length is 14 residues. DNA for the CDR3: TGTGCCAGTAGTATCGATTCCTTCTCCTACGAGCAGTACTTC. This codes for CASSIDSFSYEQYF.

The V and J genes are TRBV2 and TRBJ2-3; D unclear. Germline assignment: CDR1 SNHLY and CDR2 FYNNEI. This CDR3 contains 12 residues. Trimming removed 5 bases from V and 2 bases from J, with 5 bases in between. The CDR3 coding sequence is TGTGCCAGCAGTATAGTCACAGATACGCAGTATTTT. It is translated as CASSIVTDTQYF. The whole variable domain, remainder taken from reference TRBV2 and TRBJ2-3, is EPEVTQTPSHQVTQMGQEVILRCVPISNHLYFYWYRQILGQKVEFLVSFYNNEISEKSEIFDDQFSVERPDGSNFTLKIRSTKLEDSAMYFCASSIVTDTQYFGPGTRLTVL.

The chain couples TRBV12-5 to TRBJ1-1; the match to TRBD1 covers 8 bases. Germline V gives CDR1 LGHNT, CDR2 FRNRAP. Germline trimming cut 4 bases from V and 1 base from J; bases unmatched to any gene: 2. CDR3 length: 14 residues. CDR3 in DNA: TGTGCTAGTGGTTCGGGACAGGCGAACACTGAAGCTTTCTTT. It encodes CASGSGQANTEAFF.

This clone was observed once. The chain links TRBV28 to TRBJ1-2, with D perhaps TRBD1 (5 bases). Germline V CDR1 and CDR2: MDHEN, SYDVKM. The CDR3 covers 13 residues. The V and J ends lost 1 base and 5 bases respectively, with 8 bases between them. The CDR3 DNA sequence: TGTGCCAGCAGTTTATCCAGGGCGTATGGCTACACCTTC. Translating gives CASSLSRAYGYTF.

This clone has at least ten counts. The J gene is TRBJ1-5, the V gene TRBV6-1, with TRBD1 as a possible D gene (6 bases). Trimming left V 1 base short and J 4 bases short, with 8 bases between. Germline loops: CDR1 MNHNS, CDR2 SASEGT. The CDR3 consists of 14 residues. This chain's CDR3 is CASSEGTENQPQHF. Written as DNA, the CDR3 is TGTGCCAGCAGTGAAGGGACAGAAAATCAGCCCCAGCATTTT.

The V call is TRBV19, the J call TRBJ2-7; 14 nucleotides align to TRBD2. The ends lost 3 bases at V and 5 bases at J; junction bases unmatched: 3. Germline V gene data show CDR1 as LNHDA and CDR2 as SQIVND (reference sequence). This CDR3 is built from 15 residues. CDR3 loop: CASSIGTSGSNEQYF. The CDR3 nucleotides read TGTGCCAGTAGTATCGGGACTAGCGGGAGTAACGAGCAGTACTTC.

The genes are TRBV9 and TRBJ2-5; 10 nucleotides line up with TRBD2. Germline CDR1 SGDLS, CDR2 YYNGEE. This CDR3 contains 17 residues. Germline trimming cut 0 bases from V and 1 base from J; bases unmatched to any gene: 6. CDR3 sequence reads: CASSVAPSSGSQETQYF. CDR3 sequence (DNA): TGTGCCAGCAGCGTAGCTCCGTCTAGCGGGAGCCAAGAGACCCAGTACTTC. Drawing the rest from reference TRBV9 and TRBJ2-5, the complete variable domain is DSGVTQTPKHLITATGQRVTLRCSPRSGDLSVYWYQQSLDQGLQFLIQYYNGEERAKGNILERFSAQQFPDLHSELNLSSLELGDSALYFCASSVAPSSGSQETQYFGPGTRLLVL.

The rearrangement links TRBV9 to TRBJ2-7; D gene uncertain. With 0 bases removed from V and 0 bases from J, the gap between germline ends came to 7 bases. Germline CDR1 reads SGDLS; CDR2 reads YYNGEE. This CDR3 contains 14 residues. The CDR3 DNA reads TGTGCCAGCAGCGTAGGGGTCAACTCCTACGAGCAGTACTTC. Its translation: CASSVGVNSYEQYF.

The rearrangement joins TRBV7-9 to TRBJ1-1, with 7 bases fitting TRBD1. This CDR3 has 14 residues. Germline V gene lookup returns CDR1 SEHNR and CDR2 FQNEAQ (reference sequence). V lost 8 bases and J lost 3; bases outside the gene matches: 9. The CDR3: CASGQGGADTEAFF. In DNA, the CDR3 is TGTGCCAGCGGTCAGGGGGGAGCGGACACTGAAGCTTTCTTT.

The CDR3 loop reads CASSPGTGGYYEQYF. The CDR3 DNA is TGTGCCAGCAGCCCTGGGACAGGGGGCTACTACGAGCAGTACTTC. The chain links TRBV7-2 to TRBJ2-7, with 12 bases fitting TRBD1. Germline lookup yields CDR1 SGHTA and CDR2 FQGNSA. The CDR3 is 15 residues long. The ends lost 5 bases at V and 3 bases at J; junction bases unmatched: 5. The variable domain in full, with the rest retrieved from reference TRBV7-2 and TRBJ2-7, is GAGVSQSPSNKVTEKGKDVELRCDPISGHTALYWYRQSLGQGLEFLIYFQGNSAPDKSGLPSDRFSAERTGGSVSTLTIQRTQQEDSAVYLCASSPGTGGYYEQYFGPGTRLTVT.

V gene TRBV5-6 combines with J gene TRBJ1-1; D is perhaps TRBD1 (6 bases). CDR3 length: 15 residues. Trimming cost V 1 base and J 5 bases, with 15 bases left between them. Per germline, CDR1 SGHDT and CDR2 YYEEEE. The DNA of the CDR3 is TGTGCCAGCAGCTTGCTCGACAGGACTAGGACTGAAGCTTTCTTT. Translation: CASSLLDRTRTEAFF.

V usage is TRBV12-3 or TRBV12-4 and J usage is TRBJ2-7; weak D call: TRBD1 (5 bases). This CDR3 has 12 residues. V gave up 2 bases and J gave up 6 bases, with 8 bases separating them. CDR3 sequence (DNA): TGTGCCAGCAGTTTACAGGGAATCGAGCAGTACTTC. Its translation: CASSLQGIEQYF.

This chain joins TRBV5-1 and TRBJ1-1, with 7 bases aligning to TRBD1. V shed 4 bases, J shed 0 bases, and the junction held 6 bases outside the gene matches. CDR3 length: 15 amino acids. From germline, CDR1 is SGHRS and CDR2 YFSETQ. The CDR3 coding sequence is TGCGCCAGCAGCCCCACACAGGGGATGAACACTGAAGCTTTCTTT. This sequence encodes CASSPTQGMNTEAFF.

This clone has just a few counts. The chain links TRBV4-1 to TRBJ1-2; D is possibly TRBD1 (5 bases). The CDR3 length is 15 residues. Germline CDR1 reads MGHRA; CDR2 reads YSYEKL. The germline V and J ends were trimmed by 1 base and 4 bases, with 13 bases remaining between them. This chain's CDR3 is CASSQGGGATYGYTF. DNA for the CDR3: TGCGCCAGCAGCCAAGGAGGAGGGGCGACCTATGGCTACACCTTC.

The chain recombines TRBV7-6 with TRBJ2-5, with 10 bases aligning to TRBD1. Germline lookup yields CDR1 SGHVS and CDR2 FNYEAQ. Trimming removed 1 base from V and 1 base from J; junction bases left unmatched: 3. There are 16 residues in the CDR3. The CDR3 bases are TGTGCCAGCAGCTTAGGGACAGGGGGGGGCCAAGAGACCCAGTACTTC. It encodes CASSLGTGGGQETQYF.

This clone was seen just once. This sequence joins TRBV4-3 and TRBJ1-1; 10 bases match TRBD1. Germline values: CDR1 LGHNA, CDR2 YSLEER. This CDR3 spans 15 amino acids. V shed 0 bases, J shed 4 bases, and the junction held 2 bases outside the gene matches. CDR3 DNA sequence: TGCGCCAGCAGCCAAGAGGACAGGGGGGTCACTGAAGCTTTCTTT. It specifies CASSQEDRGVTEAFF.

For this clone: Additional DNA sequences in this sample encode the identical CDR3. V and J are TRBV7-3 and TRBJ2-5; unclear D gene. This CDR3 has 13 amino acids. Trimming pared 0 bases from V and 3 bases from J, leaving 5 bases between. CDR1 is SGHTA, CDR2 FQGTGA, per germline. CDR3 amino acids: CASSLTREETQYF. DNA of the CDR3: TGTGCCAGCAGCTTAACACGGGAAGAGACCCAGTACTTC. The full variable domain, rest sourced from reference TRBV7-3 and TRBJ2-5, is GAGVSQTPSNKVTEKGKYVELRCDPISGHTALYWYRQSLGQGPEFLIYFQGTGAADDSGLPNDRFFAVRPEGSVSTLKIQRTERGDSAVYLCASSLTREETQYFGPGTRLLVL.

V gene TRBV3-1 (or the pseudogene TRBV3-2) combines with J gene TRBJ1-2, with D possibly TRBD1 on 6 matching bases. V was cut by 4 bases and J by 5 bases, with 8 bases left in between. CDR3 length: 12 residues. Germline V gene sequence: CDR1 LGHDT, CDR2 YNNKEL (reference sequence). CDR3 coding DNA: TGTGCCAGCAGCCCCGGACAGTATGGCTACACCTTC. Translation: CASSPGQYGYTF.